This T cell receptor beta chain was retrieved from a study of blood T cell repertoires in COVID-19. Produced via immunoSEQ multiplex PCR; TCRdb's table is partial and in-frame only. Altogether around 25,000 clones are present, about four fifths being singletons, with the ten largest covering 67%. The germline V and J ends were trimmed by 3 bases and 7 bases, with 13 bases remaining between them. This CDR3 contains 13 residues. Germline values: CDR1 SGHNT, CDR2 YYREEE (reference sequence). The chain combines TRBV5-4 with TRBJ1-2; D is uncertain. The sequenced sample was peripheral blood. The clonotype comes from a man between 65 and 79 years old with acute or convalescent COVID-19. CDR3 sequence (DNA): TGTGCCAGCAGCTCCGGGTTAACCCGTGGCTACACCTTC. Amino acids: CASSSGLTRGYTF.